The T cell receptor (beta chain) under discussion was sequenced for a study of T cell responses to AZD1222 COVID-19 vaccine. Points from the study as a whole: Sampled repertoires all dated from after the peak T cell response.

On this clone itself: The antigen is undetermined.

Clones were read by immunoSEQ multiplex PCR, and TCRdb kept only the in-frame ones, dropping some. This sample has fewer than 120,000 clones, with about 87% found just once. The V gene's germline CDR1 is GTSNPN and CDR2 SVGIG (reference sequence). V lost 2 bases to trimming and J lost 4 bases, with 17 bases between them. This CDR3 has 15 amino acids. This TCR was sampled from an adult who received the AZD1222 COVID-19 vaccine. V is TRBV30 and J is TRBJ1-1; D possibly corresponds to TRBD1 (6 bases). Material: peripheral blood, obtained 28 days after the second AZD1222 dose. Here the CDR3 DNA reads TGTGCCTGGAGTAAATACAGGGTATGGGGCACTGAAGCTTTCTTT. It yields the protein CAWSKYRVWGTEAFF.